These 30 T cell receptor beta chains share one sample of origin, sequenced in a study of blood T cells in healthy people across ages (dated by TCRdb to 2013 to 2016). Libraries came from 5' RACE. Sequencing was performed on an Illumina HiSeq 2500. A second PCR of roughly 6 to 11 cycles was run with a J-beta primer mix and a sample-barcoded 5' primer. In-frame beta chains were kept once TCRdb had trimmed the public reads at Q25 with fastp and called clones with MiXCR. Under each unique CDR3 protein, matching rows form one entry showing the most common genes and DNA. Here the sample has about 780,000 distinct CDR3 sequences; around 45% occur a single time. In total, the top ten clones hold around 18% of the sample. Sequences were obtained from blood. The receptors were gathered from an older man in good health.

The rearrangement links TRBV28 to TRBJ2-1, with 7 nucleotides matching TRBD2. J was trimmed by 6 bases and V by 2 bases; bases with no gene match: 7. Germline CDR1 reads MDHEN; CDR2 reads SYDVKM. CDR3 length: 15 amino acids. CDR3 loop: CASSLEGLVFNEQFF. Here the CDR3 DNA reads TGTGCCAGCAGTTTAGAAGGACTAGTTTTCAATGAGCAGTTCTTC.

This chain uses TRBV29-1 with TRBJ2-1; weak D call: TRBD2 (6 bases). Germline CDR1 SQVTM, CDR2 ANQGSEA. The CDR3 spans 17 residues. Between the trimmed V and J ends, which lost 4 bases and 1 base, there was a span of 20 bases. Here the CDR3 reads CSVVAGRIQGSYNEQFF. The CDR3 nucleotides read TGCAGCGTTGTGGCAGGGAGGATCCAAGGTTCCTACAATGAGCAGTTCTTC.

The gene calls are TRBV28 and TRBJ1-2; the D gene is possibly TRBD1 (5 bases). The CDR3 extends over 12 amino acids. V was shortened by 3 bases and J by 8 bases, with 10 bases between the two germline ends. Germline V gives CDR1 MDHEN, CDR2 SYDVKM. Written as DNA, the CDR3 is TGTGCCAGCAGTTTTTTTGGGACGGGCTACACCTTC. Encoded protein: CASSFFGTGYTF.

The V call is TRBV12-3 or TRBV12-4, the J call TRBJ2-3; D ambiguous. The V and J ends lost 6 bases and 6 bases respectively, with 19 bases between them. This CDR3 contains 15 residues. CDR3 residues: CASSPQSQSQDTQYF. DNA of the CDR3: TGTGCCAGCAGCCCACAGAGCCAGTCCCAGGATACGCAGTATTTT.

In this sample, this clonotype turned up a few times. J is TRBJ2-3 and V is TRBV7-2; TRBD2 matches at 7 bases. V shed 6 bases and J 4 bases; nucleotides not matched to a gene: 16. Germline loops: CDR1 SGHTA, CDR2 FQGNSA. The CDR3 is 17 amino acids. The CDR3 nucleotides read TGTGCCAGCAGTGCCAGCGGCGGGAGTCTCTCCCCAGATACGCAGTATTTT. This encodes CASSASGGSLSPDTQYF.

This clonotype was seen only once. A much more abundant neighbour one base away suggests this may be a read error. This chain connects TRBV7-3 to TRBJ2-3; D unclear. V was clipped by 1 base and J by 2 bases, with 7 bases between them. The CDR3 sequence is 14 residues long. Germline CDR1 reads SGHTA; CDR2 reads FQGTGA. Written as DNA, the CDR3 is TGTGCCAGCAGCTTAATGAGTAACACAGATACGCAGTATTTT. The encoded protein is CASSLMSNTDTQYF.

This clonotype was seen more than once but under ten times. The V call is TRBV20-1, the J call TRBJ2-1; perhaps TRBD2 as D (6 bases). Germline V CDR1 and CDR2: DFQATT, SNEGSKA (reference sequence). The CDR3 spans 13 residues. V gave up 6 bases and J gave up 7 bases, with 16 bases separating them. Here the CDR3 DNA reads TGCAGTGCAGCCGGGCCCAGCGGGAATGAGCAGTTCTTC. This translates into CSAAGPSGNEQFF.

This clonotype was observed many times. CDR3 sequence (DNA): TGCAGTGCTAGAAGGGCAGAGAAGTGGGATGAGCAGTTCTTC. Its protein is CSARRAEKWDEQFF. V usage is TRBV20-1 and J usage is TRBJ2-1; D not resolved. This CDR3 region has 14 residues. The germline gives CDR1 DFQATT, CDR2 SNEGSKA (reference sequence). V shed 2 bases and J shed 8 bases, with 16 bases lying between them.

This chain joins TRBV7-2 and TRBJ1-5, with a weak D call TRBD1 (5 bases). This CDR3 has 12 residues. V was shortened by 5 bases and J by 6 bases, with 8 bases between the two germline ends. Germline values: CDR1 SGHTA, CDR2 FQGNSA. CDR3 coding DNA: TGTGCCAGCAGCCGCGGGGCTCAGCCCCAGCATTTT. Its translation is CASSRGAQPQHF.

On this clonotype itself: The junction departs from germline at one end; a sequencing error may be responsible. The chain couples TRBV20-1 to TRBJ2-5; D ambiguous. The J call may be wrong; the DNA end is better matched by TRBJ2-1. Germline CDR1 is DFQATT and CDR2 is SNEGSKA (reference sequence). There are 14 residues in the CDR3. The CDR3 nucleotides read TGCAGTGCAAGAGATTTAGGGTACCAAGAGACCCAGTTCTTC. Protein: CSARDLGYQETQFF.

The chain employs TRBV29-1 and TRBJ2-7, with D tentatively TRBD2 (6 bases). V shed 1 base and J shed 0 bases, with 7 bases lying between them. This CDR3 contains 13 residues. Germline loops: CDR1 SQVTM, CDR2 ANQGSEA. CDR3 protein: CSVEAGSSYEQYF. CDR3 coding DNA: TGCAGCGTTGAAGCCGGGAGCTCCTACGAGCAGTACTTC.

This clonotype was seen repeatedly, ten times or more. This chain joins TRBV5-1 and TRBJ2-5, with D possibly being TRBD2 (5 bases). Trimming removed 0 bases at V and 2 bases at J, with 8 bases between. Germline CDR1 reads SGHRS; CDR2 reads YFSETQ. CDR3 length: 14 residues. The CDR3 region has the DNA TGCGCCAGCAGCTTGGACGGGAAGCAAGAGACCCAGTACTTC. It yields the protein CASSLDGKQETQYF.

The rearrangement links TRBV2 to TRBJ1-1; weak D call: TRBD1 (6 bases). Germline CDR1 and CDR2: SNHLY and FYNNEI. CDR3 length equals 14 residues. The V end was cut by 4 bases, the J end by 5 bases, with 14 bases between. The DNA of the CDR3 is TGTGCCAGCAGTGGGACAGTCAGAGGGACTGAAGCTTTCTTT. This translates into CASSGTVRGTEAFF.

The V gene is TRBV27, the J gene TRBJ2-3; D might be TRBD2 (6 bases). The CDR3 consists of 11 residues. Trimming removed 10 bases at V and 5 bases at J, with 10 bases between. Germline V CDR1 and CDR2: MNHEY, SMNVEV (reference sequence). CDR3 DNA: TGTGCCACCGCGCGGGGAGATACGCAGTATTTT. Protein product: CATARGDTQYF.

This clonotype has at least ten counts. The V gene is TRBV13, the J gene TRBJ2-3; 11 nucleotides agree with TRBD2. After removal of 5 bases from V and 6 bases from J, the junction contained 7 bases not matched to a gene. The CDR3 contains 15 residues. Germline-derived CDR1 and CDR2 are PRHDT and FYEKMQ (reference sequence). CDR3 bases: TGTGCCAGCAGCATAGCGGGAGGGCGGCAGGATACGCAGTATTTT. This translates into CASSIAGGRQDTQYF.

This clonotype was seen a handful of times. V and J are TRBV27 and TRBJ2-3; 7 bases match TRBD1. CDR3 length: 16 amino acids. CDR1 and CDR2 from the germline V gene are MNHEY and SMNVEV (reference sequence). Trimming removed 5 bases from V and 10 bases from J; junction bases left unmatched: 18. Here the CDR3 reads CASSPALGTGQKAQYF. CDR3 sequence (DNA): TGTGCCAGCAGTCCAGCCCTCGGGACGGGACAGAAGGCGCAGTATTTT.

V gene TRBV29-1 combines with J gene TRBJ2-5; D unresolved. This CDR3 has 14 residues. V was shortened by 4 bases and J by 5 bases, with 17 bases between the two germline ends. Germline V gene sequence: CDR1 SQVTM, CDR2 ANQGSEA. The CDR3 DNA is TGCAGCGTTGTAGGCCCTCGGGTTCGGGAGACCCAGTACTTC. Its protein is CSVVGPRVRETQYF.

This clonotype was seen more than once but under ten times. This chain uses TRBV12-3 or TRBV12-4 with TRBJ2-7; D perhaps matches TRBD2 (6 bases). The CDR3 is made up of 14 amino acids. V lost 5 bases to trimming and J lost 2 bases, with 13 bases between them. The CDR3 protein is CASSGLGLAYEQYF. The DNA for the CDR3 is TGTGCCAGCAGTGGTTTGGGACTTGCCTACGAGCAGTACTTC.

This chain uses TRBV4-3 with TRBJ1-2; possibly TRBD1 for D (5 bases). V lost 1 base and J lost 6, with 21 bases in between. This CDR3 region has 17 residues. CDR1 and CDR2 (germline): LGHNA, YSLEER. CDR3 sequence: CASSQGFRASPGDGYTF. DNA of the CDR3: TGCGCCAGCAGCCAAGGATTTCGGGCTTCCCCGGGGGATGGCTACACCTTC.

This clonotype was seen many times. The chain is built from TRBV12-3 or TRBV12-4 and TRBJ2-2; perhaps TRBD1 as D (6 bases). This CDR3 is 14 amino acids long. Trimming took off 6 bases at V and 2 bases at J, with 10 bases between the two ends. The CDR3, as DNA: TGTGCCAGCAGCCGAGGGGGAAACACCGGGGAGCTGTTTTTT. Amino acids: CASSRGGNTGELFF.

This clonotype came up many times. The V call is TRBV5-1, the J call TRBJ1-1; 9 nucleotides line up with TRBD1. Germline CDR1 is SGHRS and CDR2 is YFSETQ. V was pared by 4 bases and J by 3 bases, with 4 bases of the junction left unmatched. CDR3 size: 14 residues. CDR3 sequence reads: CASSPRQGDTEAFF. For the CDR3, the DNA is TGCGCCAGCAGCCCACGACAGGGGGACACTGAAGCTTTCTTT.

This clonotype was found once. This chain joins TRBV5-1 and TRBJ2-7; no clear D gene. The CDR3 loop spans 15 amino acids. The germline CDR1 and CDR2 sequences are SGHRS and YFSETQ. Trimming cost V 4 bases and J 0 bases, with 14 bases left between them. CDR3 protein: CASSSAPSLSYEQYF. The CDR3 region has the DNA TGCGCCAGCAGCAGTGCACCCTCCCTCTCCTACGAGCAGTACTTC. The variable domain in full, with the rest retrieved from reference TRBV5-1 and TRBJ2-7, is KAGVTQTPRYLIKTRGQQVTLSCSPISGHRSVSWYQQTPGQGLQFLFEYFSETQRNKGNFPGRFSGRQFSNSRSEMNVSTLELGDSALYLCASSSAPSLSYEQYFGPGTRLTVT.

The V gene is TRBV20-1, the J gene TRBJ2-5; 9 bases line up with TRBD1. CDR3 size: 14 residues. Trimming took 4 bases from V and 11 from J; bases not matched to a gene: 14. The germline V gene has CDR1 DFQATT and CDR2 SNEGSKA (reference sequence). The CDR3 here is CSATGQGQDDEQYF. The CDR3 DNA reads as TGCAGTGCTACGGGACAGGGTCAAGACGATGAGCAGTACTTC.

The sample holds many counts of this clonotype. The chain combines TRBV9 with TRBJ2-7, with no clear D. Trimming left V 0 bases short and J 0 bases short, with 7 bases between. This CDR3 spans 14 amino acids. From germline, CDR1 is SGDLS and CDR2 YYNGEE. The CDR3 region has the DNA TGTGCCAGCAGCGTAGGTGACGGCTCCTACGAGCAGTACTTC. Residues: CASSVGDGSYEQYF.

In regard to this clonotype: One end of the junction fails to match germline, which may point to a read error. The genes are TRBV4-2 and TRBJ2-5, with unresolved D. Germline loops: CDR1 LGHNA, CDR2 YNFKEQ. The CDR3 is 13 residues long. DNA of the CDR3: TGTGCCAGCAGGCAAGTTTATGGGGAGACCCAGTACTTC. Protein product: CASRQVYGETQYF.

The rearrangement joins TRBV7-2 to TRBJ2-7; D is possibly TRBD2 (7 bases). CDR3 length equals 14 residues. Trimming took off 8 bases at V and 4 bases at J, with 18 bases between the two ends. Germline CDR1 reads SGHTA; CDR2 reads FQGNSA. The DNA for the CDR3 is TGTGCCAGCGGATGGGGGGGGCGCGGATACGAGCAGTACTTC. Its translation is CASGWGGRGYEQYF.

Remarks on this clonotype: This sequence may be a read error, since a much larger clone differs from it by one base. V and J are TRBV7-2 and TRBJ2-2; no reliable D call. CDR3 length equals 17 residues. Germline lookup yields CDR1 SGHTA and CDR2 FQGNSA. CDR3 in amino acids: CAGSPDRVGGITGELFF. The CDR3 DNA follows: TGTGCCGGCAGCCCGGATCGGGTAGGCGGAATCACCGGGGAGCTGTTTTTT.

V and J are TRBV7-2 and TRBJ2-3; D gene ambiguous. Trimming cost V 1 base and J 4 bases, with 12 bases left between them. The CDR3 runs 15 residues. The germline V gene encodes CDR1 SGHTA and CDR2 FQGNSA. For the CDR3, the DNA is TGTGCCAGCAGCTTAGGGAGCAGGCACCCAGATACGCAGTATTTT. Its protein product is CASSLGSRHPDTQYF.

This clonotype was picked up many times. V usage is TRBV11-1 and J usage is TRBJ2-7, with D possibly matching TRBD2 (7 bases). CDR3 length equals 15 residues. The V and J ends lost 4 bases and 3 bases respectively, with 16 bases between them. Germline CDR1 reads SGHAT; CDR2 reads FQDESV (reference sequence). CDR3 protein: CASSWGGAGVYEQYF. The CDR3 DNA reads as TGTGCCAGCAGCTGGGGGGGGGCGGGAGTCTACGAGCAGTACTTC.

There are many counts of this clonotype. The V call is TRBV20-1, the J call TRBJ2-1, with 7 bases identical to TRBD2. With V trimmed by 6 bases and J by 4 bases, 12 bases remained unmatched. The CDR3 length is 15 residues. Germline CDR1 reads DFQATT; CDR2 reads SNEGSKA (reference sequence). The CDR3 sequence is CSANGPGLRYNEQFF. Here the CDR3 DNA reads TGCAGTGCGAACGGTCCGGGACTAAGATACAATGAGCAGTTCTTC.